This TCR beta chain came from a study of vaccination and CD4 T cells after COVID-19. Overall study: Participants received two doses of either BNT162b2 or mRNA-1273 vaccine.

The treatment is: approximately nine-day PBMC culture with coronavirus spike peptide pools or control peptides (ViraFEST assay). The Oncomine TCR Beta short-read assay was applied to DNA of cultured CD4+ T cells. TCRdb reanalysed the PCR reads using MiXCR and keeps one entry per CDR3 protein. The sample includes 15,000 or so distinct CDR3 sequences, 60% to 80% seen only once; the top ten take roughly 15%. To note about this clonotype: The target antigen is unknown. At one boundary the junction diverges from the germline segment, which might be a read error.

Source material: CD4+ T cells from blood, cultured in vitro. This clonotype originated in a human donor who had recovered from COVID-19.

In nucleotides, the CDR3 is TGTGCCAGCAGCTTAGGACTAGAATTAGACGAGCAGTACTTC. It specifies CASSLGLELDEQYF. This sequence joins TRBV12-3 or TRBV12-4 and TRBJ2-7, with 7 bases matching TRBD2. The CDR3 is made up of 14 amino acids.